This T cell receptor beta chain was captured in a study of CXCR3-negative and CXCR3-positive naive CD8 T cells. Study results and limitations: Because surface CD5 did not distinguish the naive subsets, TCR strength was inferred from TRB CDR3 properties.

The CDR3 is 14 amino acids. Regarding this clonotype: The antigen is undetermined.

With UMI labels, 5' RACE was used to prepare the TRB cDNA libraries. From the 5' RACE reads, TCRdb lists one entry per CDR3 protein and no DNA. This sample's table has approximately 100,000 distinct CDR3 sequences. The authors gated naive CD8+ T cells as CD45RO-CCR7+CD27+CD95-. The chain uses TRBV12-3 or TRBV12-4 and TRBJ2-7. Material for sequencing was naive CXCR3- CD8+ T cells from blood. Specified subset: CD45RO-CCR7+CD27+CD95- naive CD8+ T cells lacking CXCR3 (TNR3-). The receptor was derived from a human donor in good health. Some clones in this sample may be carry-over from other donors' samples. CDR3 residues: CASMDEGSGNEQYF.